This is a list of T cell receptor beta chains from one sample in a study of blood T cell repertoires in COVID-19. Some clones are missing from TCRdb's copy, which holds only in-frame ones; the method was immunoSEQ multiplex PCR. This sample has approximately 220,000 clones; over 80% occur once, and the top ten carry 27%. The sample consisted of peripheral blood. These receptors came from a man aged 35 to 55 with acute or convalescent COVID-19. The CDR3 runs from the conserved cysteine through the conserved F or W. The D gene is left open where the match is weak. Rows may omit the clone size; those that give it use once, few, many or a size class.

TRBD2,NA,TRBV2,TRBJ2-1,TGTGCCACCCTAGCGGGAAACTACAATGAGCAGTTCTTC,CATLAGNYNEQFF
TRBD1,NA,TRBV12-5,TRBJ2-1,TGTGCTAGTGGTTTTGGAGGGACAGGCTACAATGAGCAGTTCTTC,CASGFGGTGYNEQFF
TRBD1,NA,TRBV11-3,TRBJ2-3,TGTGCCAGCAGCTCGGCAGGGGGCATAGATACGCAGTATTTT,CASSSAGGIDTQYF
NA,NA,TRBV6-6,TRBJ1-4,TGTGCCAGCACGGTTAGGCAGGGTTCCAATGAAAAACTGTTTTTT,CASTVRQGSNEKLFF
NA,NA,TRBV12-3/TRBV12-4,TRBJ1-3,TGTGCCAGCCGTCGGAGTGGAAACACCATATATTTT,CASRRSGNTIYF
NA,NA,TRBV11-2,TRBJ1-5,TGTGCCAGCAGCTTAGCAGGGCAGCCCCAGCATTTT,CASSLAGQPQHF
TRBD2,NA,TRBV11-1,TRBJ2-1,TGTGCCAGCAGCTTATTAGCGGGAGGAACGGGTGAGCAGTTCTTC,CASSLLAGGTGEQFF
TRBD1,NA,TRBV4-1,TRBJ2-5,TGCGCCAGCAGCCAAGATGGGACAGGGGGCGCAGAGACCCAGTACTTC,CASSQDGTGGAETQYF
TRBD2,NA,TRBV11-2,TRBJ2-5,TGTGCCAGCAGCTTAGCGTCGGGACTAGAAGTTTCCCAGTACTTC,CASSLASGLEVSQYF
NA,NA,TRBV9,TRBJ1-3,TGTGCCAGCAGCGTAGGGTTAGGGGTTAATGGAAACACCATATATTTT,CASSVGLGVNGNTIYF
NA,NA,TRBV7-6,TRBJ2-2,TGTGCCAGCAGCCGCGGCGGGGCGAACACCGGGGAGCTGTTTTTT,CASSRGGANTGELFF
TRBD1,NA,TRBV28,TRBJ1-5,TGTGCCAGCAGTTCCAAGACGTGGACAGGGAAGAATCAGCCCCAGCATTTT,CASSSKTWTGKNQPQHF
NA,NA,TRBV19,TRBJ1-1,TGTGCCAGTAGTATAGACCCGCGGGCTGAAGCTTTCTTT,CASSIDPRAEAFF
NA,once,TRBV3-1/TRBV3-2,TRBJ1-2,TGTGCCAGCAGCCAAGAAGCCGGGGACTATGGCTACACCTTC,CASSQEAGDYGYTF
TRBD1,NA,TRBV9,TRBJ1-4,TGTGCCAGCAGCCCTCACGTGGACAGGGGGAATGAAAAACTGTTTTTT,CASSPHVDRGNEKLFF
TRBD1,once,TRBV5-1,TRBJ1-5,TGCGCCAGCAGCATCGGGACAGCCAGCAATCAGCCCCAGCATTTT,CASSIGTASNQPQHF
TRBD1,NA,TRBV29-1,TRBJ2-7,TGCAGCGTATCCGGACAGGGTTTCTACGAGCAGTACTTC,CSVSGQGFYEQYF
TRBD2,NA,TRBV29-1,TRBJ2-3,TGCAGCGTCTTTCTAGCGGAGTCCACAGATACGCAGTATTTT,CSVFLAESTDTQYF
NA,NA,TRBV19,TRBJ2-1,TGTGCCAGTAGTTTCTCTGCCGGGGACAATGAGCAGTTCTTC,CASSFSAGDNEQFF
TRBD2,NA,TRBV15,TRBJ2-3,TGTGCCACCAGCAGAGATTTACTAGCGGGACGAACAGATACGCAGTATTTT,CATSRDLLAGRTDTQYF
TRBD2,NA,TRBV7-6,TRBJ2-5,TGTGCCAGCAGCTCGACAGGACTAGCGGGAGAACAAGAGACCCAGTACTTC,CASSSTGLAGEQETQYF
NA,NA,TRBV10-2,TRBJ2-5,TGCGCCAGCAGTGAGTCGGGAGTGGGGACCCAGTACTTC,CASSESGVGTQYF
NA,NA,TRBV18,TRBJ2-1,TGTGCCAGCTCAACTATCCAATACAATGAGCAGTTCTTC,CASSTIQYNEQFF
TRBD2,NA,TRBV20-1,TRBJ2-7,TGCAGTGCTAGTAGCGAACCGGGACTAGCGGGAGGAAGGCAGTACTTC,CSASSEPGLAGGRQYF
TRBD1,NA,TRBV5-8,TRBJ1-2,TGTGCCAGCAGCGAAGGACAGGGTGATGGCTACACCTTC,CASSEGQGDGYTF
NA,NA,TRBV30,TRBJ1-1,TGTGCCTGGAGTCCCCCACAGGGAACTGAAGCTTTCTTT,CAWSPPQGTEAFF
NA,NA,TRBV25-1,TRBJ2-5,TGTGCCAGCAGTGGAACAAACAACCTAGTAACCCAGTACTTC,CASSGTNNLVTQYF
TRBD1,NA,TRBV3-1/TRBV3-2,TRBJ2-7,TGTGCCAGCAGCCCCTCAAGAGGGACAGAATTGTTGTCCTTC,CASSPSRGTELLSF
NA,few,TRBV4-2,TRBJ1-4,TGTGCCAGCAGCCAAGATGGGGGGATAGCCCGTAATGAAAAACTGTTTTTT,CASSQDGGIARNEKLFF
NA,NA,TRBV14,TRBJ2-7,TGTGCCAGCAGCCAAGAGGCGGGACTCTCCTACGAGCAGTACTTC,CASSQEAGLSYEQYF
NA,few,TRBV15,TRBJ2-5,TGTGCCACCAGCAAGTCTAGATTGCAAGAGACCCAGTACTTC,CATSKSRLQETQYF
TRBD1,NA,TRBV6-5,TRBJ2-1,TGTGCCAGCAGTTCCCCCGGGACAGCATACAATGAGCAGTTCTTC,CASSSPGTAYNEQFF
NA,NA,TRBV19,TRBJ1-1,TGTGCCAGTAGTGCCTTCAGGGTAGGCACTGAAGCTTTCTTT,CASSAFRVGTEAFF
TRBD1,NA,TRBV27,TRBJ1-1,TGTGCCAGCAGTAGGGACAGGGGGCGCAGATTATACACTGAAGCTTTCTTT,CASSRDRGRRLYTEAFF
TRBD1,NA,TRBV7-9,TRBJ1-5,TGTGCCAGCAGCTTAGAGGACAGGGCCAATCAGCCCCAGCATTTT,CASSLEDRANQPQHF
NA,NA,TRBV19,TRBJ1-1,TGTGCCAGTAGTTCCGGGCCCTTCGGAGGCACTGAAGCTTTCTTT,CASSSGPFGGTEAFF
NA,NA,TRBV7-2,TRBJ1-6,TGTGCCAGCAGCTTAGCTGGCCCCCCAAATTCACCCCTCCACTTT,CASSLAGPPNSPLHF
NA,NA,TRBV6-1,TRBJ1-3,TGTGCCAGCAGTGAAGCGGGGGGGTTGGGAAACACCATATATTTT,CASSEAGGLGNTIYF
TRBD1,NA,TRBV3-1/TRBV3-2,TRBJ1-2,TGTGCCAGCAGCGGAGAGACAGGGCCCAACTATGGCTACACCTTC,CASSGETGPNYGYTF
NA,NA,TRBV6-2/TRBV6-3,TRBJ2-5,TGTGCCAGCAGTTACTCGACGGGCCAAGAGACCCAGTACTTC,CASSYSTGQETQYF
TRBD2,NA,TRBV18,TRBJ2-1,TGTGCCAGCTCACCAGGACTAGCGGCAAACTCCTACAATGAGCAGTTCTTC,CASSPGLAANSYNEQFF